Each of the 31 T cell receptor beta chains below was sequenced from the same sample in a study of graft-versus-host responses after intestinal transplantation (dated by TCRdb to about 2021). The time point tag for this specimen amounts to: cells obtained before transplantation from donor or recipient. Libraries were prepared through the immunoSEQ multiplex PCR assay. In TCRdb, the immuneACCESS table is reduced to in-frame sequences with V and J assigned. These tables do not hold every clone; where another copy was compared, an unresolved V gene accounts for under half, and the others remain unexplained. Here the sample has tens of thousands of clones; around 93% occur a single time. The ten largest make up 0.35% of the sample. Their recognized antigens are unknown. The source was unstimulated CD4+ T cells sorted from spleen or lymph node cells, collected before transplant. All receptors come from a human donor who was the organ donor for an intestinal transplant.

The chain couples TRBV7-9 to TRBJ2-2; possible D gene TRBD1, 5 bases. The V end was cut by 5 bases, the J end by 5 bases, with 18 bases between. The V gene's germline CDR1 is SEHNR and CDR2 FQNEAQ (reference sequence). This CDR3 region has 16 residues. The CDR3 sequence: CASSPHPGLGTGELFF. The CDR3 DNA sequence: TGTGCCAGCAGCCCACACCCAGGGTTGGGGACCGGGGAGCTGTTTTTT.

This sequence joins TRBV10-2 and TRBJ1-3, with 7 nucleotides matching TRBD1. The CDR3 consists of 16 residues. Losses at the gene ends were 4 bases for V and 2 bases for J; bases not matched to a gene: 8. Looked up from germline, CDR1 is WSHSY and CDR2 is SAAADI. CDR3 coding DNA: TGCGCCAGCAGTGCTCGACAGGGTTCAACTGGAAACACCATATATTTT. Residues: CASSARQGSTGNTIYF.

The J gene is TRBJ1-5, the V gene TRBV6-1, with 7 bases matching TRBD1. The CDR3 spans 15 residues. The germline V gene encodes CDR1 MNHNS and CDR2 SASEGT. J was trimmed by 2 bases and V by 6 bases; bases with no gene match: 7. CDR3 region: CASRITGVGNQPQHF. The DNA for the CDR3 is TGTGCCAGCAGAATAACAGGGGTGGGCAATCAGCCCCAGCATTTT.

The rearrangement joins TRBV12-2 to TRBJ2-7; TRBD1 is the table's D call, not checked against the DNA. TRBV12-2 is a pseudogene. The CDR3 runs to 17 residues. This CDR3 reads CASRFIRWDNESYEQYF. DNA for the CDR3: TGTGCAAGTCGCTTCATAAGATGGGACAACGAGTCCTACGAGCAGTACTTC.

This clone was seen only once. The V and J genes are TRBV28 and TRBJ2-7, with D perhaps matching TRBD1 (6 bases). The CDR3 is made up of 16 amino acids. The V gene lost 6 bases and the J gene lost 6 bases, with 24 bases spanning the gap. Per germline, CDR1 MDHEN and CDR2 SYDVKM. DNA of the CDR3: TGTGCCAGCAGCCAAACCCGCAACCCCAGGGGTACCGAGCAGTACTTC. Translation gives CASSQTRNPRGTEQYF.

This CDR3 is CASILGGRGNTEAFF. As DNA, the CDR3 is TGTGCCAGCATCCTAGGGGGGAGGGGGAACACTGAAGCTTTCTTT. This rearrangement joins TRBV6-1 to TRBJ1-1; TRBD1 might be the D (6 bases). The CDR3 runs 15 residues. Germline V gene data show CDR1 as MNHNS and CDR2 as SASEGT. Trimming shortened V by 7 bases and J by 1 base, and 16 bases separated the two germline ends.

V is TRBV11-3 and J is TRBJ1-4, with unresolved D. Germline CDR1 is SGHNT and CDR2 is YENEEA. Trimming left V 5 bases short and J 5 bases short, with 15 bases between. The length of the CDR3 is 15 residues. The CDR3: CASSPGLGSNEKLFF. The CDR3 DNA reads as TGTGCCAGCAGCCCCGGCTTGGGCAGCAATGAAAAACTGTTTTTT.

This clone was detected only once. The rearrangement uses TRBV4-2 and TRBJ2-3; 7 nucleotides line up with TRBD2. CDR1 is LGHNA and CDR2 is YNFKEQ in the germline V gene. The junction had 9 bases not matched to a gene; V was cut back by 1 base and J by 5 bases. The CDR3 extends over 16 amino acids. The CDR3 DNA reads TGTGCCAGCAGCCAAGTGAGCGGGGCAGTGGGAGATACGCAGTATTTT. It codes for CASSQVSGAVGDTQYF.

This rearrangement joins TRBV9 to TRBJ2-1, with TRBD2 as a possible D gene (5 bases). The V gene lost 4 bases and the J gene lost 9 bases, with 17 bases spanning the gap. Per germline, CDR1 SGDLS and CDR2 YYNGEE. The CDR3 length is 14 residues. The CDR3 loop reads CASSRIGEFGEQFF. The CDR3 nucleotides read TGTGCCAGCAGCCGCATTGGGGAGTTCGGTGAGCAGTTCTTC.

The chain couples TRBV4-1 to TRBJ2-5, with TRBD1 matching over 7 bases. Germline lookup yields CDR1 MGHRA and CDR2 YSYEKL. This CDR3 is 16 amino acids long. V dropped 0 bases and J dropped 2; count of bases not matched to a gene: 6. The CDR3 region has the DNA TGCGCCAGCAGCCAAGATGAACAGGGGACGCAAGAGACCCAGTACTTC. It encodes CASSQDEQGTQETQYF.

The chain joins TRBV7-2 to TRBJ2-7, with TRBD2 matching over 13 bases. Germline loops: CDR1 SGHTA, CDR2 FQGNSA. The CDR3 is 17 residues long. Trimming removed 6 bases from V and 1 base from J; junction bases left unmatched: 9. The CDR3 DNA sequence: TGTGCCAGCAGTCGTACCGGGACTAGCGGGATTTCCTACGAGCAGTACTTC. This translates into CASSRTGTSGISYEQYF.

CDR3: CASSQVGASGGYANTGELFF. In DNA, the CDR3 is TGTGCCAGCAGCCAAGTTGGGGCTAGCGGGGGCTACGCGAACACCGGGGAGCTGTTTTTT. V is TRBV4-2 and J is TRBJ2-2; 10 nucleotides line up with TRBD2. Germline V gene sequence: CDR1 LGHNA, CDR2 YNFKEQ. V shed 1 base and J 0 bases; nucleotides not matched to a gene: 11. There are 20 residues in the CDR3.

The chain links TRBV2 to TRBJ2-7; perhaps TRBD2 as D (5 bases). CDR1 SNHLY and CDR2 FYNNEI come from the germline V gene. V was clipped by 2 bases and J by 2 bases, with 13 bases between them. The length of the CDR3 is 15 residues. CDR3 bases: TGTGCCAGCAGTGAATTGTCCCGGGGTACCTACGAGCAGTACTTC. Encoded protein: CASSELSRGTYEQYF. Full variable domain (outside the CDR3, taken from reference TRBV2 and TRBJ2-7): EPEVTQTPSHQVTQMGQEVILRCVPISNHLYFYWYRQILGQKVEFLVSFYNNEISEKSEIFDDQFSVERPDGSNFTLKIRSTKLEDSAMYFCASSELSRGTYEQYFGPGTRLTVT.

This chain links TRBV18 with TRBJ2-1; tentatively, D is TRBD1 (5 bases). Germline lookup yields CDR1 KGHSH and CDR2 LQKENI. Deletions cut 3 bases from V and 10 bases from J, with 10 bases between. This CDR3 contains 12 residues. The CDR3 protein is CASSPTVFEQFF. CDR3 DNA: TGTGCCAGCTCACCGACAGTGTTCGAGCAGTTCTTC.

The chain links TRBV6-1 to TRBJ2-3, with 11 bases lining up with TRBD2. V gave up 5 bases and J gave up 6 bases; unmatched junction bases: 4. The CDR3 runs to 14 residues. CDR1 is MNHNS and CDR2 is SASEGT in the germline V gene. The CDR3 nucleotides are TGTGCCAGCAGTTTAGCGGGGGGGAGGGATACGCAGTATTTT. Translated: CASSLAGGRDTQYF.

The rearrangement links TRBV28 to TRBJ1-5, with TRBD1 matching over 8 bases. Unmatched junction bases numbered 8, after V lost 4 bases and J lost 6 bases. From germline, CDR1 is MDHEN and CDR2 SYDVKM. This CDR3 has 15 amino acids. The CDR3 nucleotides are TGTGCCAGCAGTTCGATCAGGGGGCTGACTCAGCCCCAGCATTTT. It encodes CASSSIRGLTQPQHF.

The V gene is TRBV6-5, the J gene TRBJ1-5; possibly TRBD1 for D (6 bases). V lost 7 bases to trimming and J lost 3 bases, with 16 bases between them. In germline, CDR1 is MNHEY, CDR2 SVGAGI. CDR3 length: 15 residues. The CDR3 nucleotides read TGTGCCAGCACTAGGAGGGGGACTAACAATCAGCCCCAGCATTTT. Translation: CASTRRGTNNQPQHF.

Turning to this clone: This sample also contains other DNA sequences that code for the same CDR3. The chain employs TRBV11-3 and TRBJ1-3, with D hard to call. V shed 1 base and J shed 4 bases, with 5 bases lying between them. CDR1 and CDR2 from the germline V gene are SGHNT and YENEEA. The CDR3 covers 13 residues. The CDR3 coding sequence is TGTGCCAGCAGCTTAGTCTCCGGAAACACCATATATTTT. The encoded protein is CASSLVSGNTIYF.

This clone was recorded once. The chain joins TRBV5-1 to TRBJ2-5, with D perhaps TRBD1 (7 bases). V was trimmed by 0 bases and J by 4 bases, leaving 13 bases between them. This CDR3 is built from 15 residues. Germline V CDR1 and CDR2: SGHRS, YFSETQ. CDR3 amino acids: CASSLGYRGGETQYF. The CDR3 nucleotides read TGCGCCAGCAGCTTGGGCTACAGGGGAGGAGAGACCCAGTACTTC.

This clone was found once. V gene TRBV7-9 combines with J gene TRBJ2-1, with a weak D call TRBD1 (5 bases). This CDR3 spans 15 amino acids. The V and J ends lost 1 base and 6 bases respectively, with 13 bases between them. In germline, CDR1 is SEHNR, CDR2 FQNEAQ (reference sequence). The CDR3 spells CASSLVPQGSNEQFF. The CDR3 nucleotides are TGTGCCAGCAGCTTAGTTCCCCAGGGAAGCAATGAGCAGTTCTTC.

This clone was detected once. This rearrangement joins TRBV28 to TRBJ2-1; D possibly corresponds to TRBD2 (5 bases). The V end lost 6 bases, the J end lost 0 bases, and 6 bases lay between the germline ends. Germline V gene lookup returns CDR1 MDHEN and CDR2 SYDVKM. The CDR3 runs 13 residues. The DNA for the CDR3 is TGTGCCAGCAGAGGGAGCTCCTACAATGAGCAGTTCTTC. As protein: CASRGSSYNEQFF.

The gene calls are TRBV28 and TRBJ2-3; 11 nucleotides agree with TRBD2. This CDR3 region has 17 residues. Germline V gene lookup returns CDR1 MDHEN and CDR2 SYDVKM. The V gene end was trimmed by 2 bases and the J gene end by 5 bases; junction bases not matched to a gene: 9. CDR3 nucleotide sequence: TGTGCCAGCAGTTTAGGATTTAGCGGGAGGGCTGGAGATACGCAGTATTTT. Translated: CASSLGFSGRAGDTQYF.

This clone was counted a single time. This chain joins TRBV9 and TRBJ2-7; a possible D gene is TRBD2 (5 bases). Germline values: CDR1 SGDLS, CDR2 YYNGEE. This CDR3 has 14 amino acids. Trimming pared 3 bases from V and 3 bases from J, leaving 13 bases between. CDR3 DNA: TGTGCCAGCAGCGAGAGGGAACCGGGCTACGAGCAGTACTTC. Amino acids: CASSEREPGYEQYF.

The chain employs TRBV19 and TRBJ2-3; D unclear. This CDR3 region has 12 residues. V was trimmed by 5 bases and J by 0 bases, leaving 3 bases between them. Germline CDR1 LNHDA, CDR2 SQIVND (reference sequence). The CDR3 DNA reads as TGTGCCAGTAGTCCAAGCACAGATACGCAGTATTTT. It specifies CASSPSTDTQYF.

The rearrangement joins TRBV30 to TRBJ1-1; 11 bases are a match to TRBD1. V lost 5 bases to trimming and J lost 1 base; unmatched junction nucleotides: 9. The CDR3 consists of 16 residues. The V gene's germline CDR1 is GTSNPN and CDR2 SVGIG (reference sequence). The CDR3 sequence is CAWAGQGASENTEAFF. For the CDR3, the DNA is TGTGCCTGGGCCGGACAGGGGGCTTCGGAGAACACTGAAGCTTTCTTT.

The chain combines TRBV5-1 with TRBJ2-7; possible D gene TRBD2, 6 bases. This CDR3 has 13 residues. Looked up from germline, CDR1 is SGHRS and CDR2 is YFSETQ. V was shortened by 7 bases and J by 3 bases, with 14 bases between the two germline ends. DNA of the CDR3: TGCGCCAGCGCCGTAGCGGAGTACTACGAGCAGTACTTC. Residues: CASAVAEYYEQYF.

This sequence joins TRBV6-5 and TRBJ1-2; 10 bases are a match to TRBD1. Germline assignment: CDR1 MNHEY and CDR2 SVGAGI. With 7 bases clipped from V and 6 bases from J, the junction kept 5 bases outside the gene matches. CDR3 size: 13 residues. The CDR3 is CASNRGQGNGYTF. In nucleotides, the CDR3 is TGTGCCAGCAACCGGGGACAGGGGAATGGCTACACCTTC.

This clone has more than one count but fewer than ten. The same CDR3 can be traced to other DNA sequences in this sample. The chain carries TRBV30 and TRBJ1-1; the match to TRBD1 covers 8 bases. Germline-derived CDR1 and CDR2 are GTSNPN and SVGIG (reference sequence). The CDR3 loop spans 13 amino acids. V gave up 0 bases and J gave up 3 bases; unmatched junction bases: 0. The CDR3 DNA sequence: TGTGCCTGGAGTGTACAGGGGGACACTGAAGCTTTCTTT. Encoded protein: CAWSVQGDTEAFF.

The chain links TRBV29-1 to TRBJ1-2, with no clear D. Germline CDR1 is SQVTM and CDR2 is ANQGSEA. V was trimmed by 3 bases and J by 2 bases, leaving 10 bases between them. CDR3 length: 13 amino acids. The CDR3 DNA follows: TGCAGCGTTGAGAGGGCCCCCAACTATGGCTACACCTTC. This codes for CSVERAPNYGYTF. The full variable domain, rest sourced from reference TRBV29-1 and TRBJ1-2, is SAVISQKPSRDICQRGTSLTIQCQVDSQVTMMFWYRQQPGQSLTLIATANQGSEATYESGFVIDKFPISRPNLTFSTLTVSNMSPEDSSIYLCSVERAPNYGYTFGSGTRLTVV.

This clone has just one count. The rearrangement links TRBV28 to TRBJ2-3, with 11 bases aligning to TRBD1. Per the germline V gene, CDR1 is MDHEN and CDR2 is SYDVKM. J gave up 6 bases and V 11 bases, and 7 bases lay outside the gene matches. This CDR3 is built from 13 residues. The CDR3 DNA is TGTGCCGGACGGACAGGGGGCGGGGATACGCAGTATTTT. Residues: CAGRTGGGDTQYF.

The count of this clone is one. The chain recombines TRBV5-4 with TRBJ1-2, with 8 bases lining up with TRBD1. The J segment lost 7 bases and the V segment lost 0 bases, leaving 11 bases of the junction unmatched. Germline V CDR1 and CDR2: SGHNT, YYREEE (reference sequence). The CDR3 sequence is 16 residues long. CDR3 region: CASSLGTGSTLGGYTF. CDR3 DNA: TGTGCCAGCAGCTTGGGGACAGGGTCAACGCTTGGTGGCTACACCTTC.